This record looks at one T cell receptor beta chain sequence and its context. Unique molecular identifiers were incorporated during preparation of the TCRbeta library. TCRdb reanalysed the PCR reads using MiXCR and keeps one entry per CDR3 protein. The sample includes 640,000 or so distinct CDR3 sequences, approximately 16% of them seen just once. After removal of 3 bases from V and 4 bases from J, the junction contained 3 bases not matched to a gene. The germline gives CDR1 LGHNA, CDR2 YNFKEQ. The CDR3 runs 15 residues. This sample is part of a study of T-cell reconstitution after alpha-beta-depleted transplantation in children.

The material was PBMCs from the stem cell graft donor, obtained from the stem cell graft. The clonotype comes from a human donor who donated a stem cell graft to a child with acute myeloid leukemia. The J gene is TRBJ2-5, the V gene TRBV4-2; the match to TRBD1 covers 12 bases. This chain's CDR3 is CASSHGTGGAETQYF. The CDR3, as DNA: TGTGCCAGCAGCCACGGGACAGGGGGCGCAGAGACCCAGTACTTC.